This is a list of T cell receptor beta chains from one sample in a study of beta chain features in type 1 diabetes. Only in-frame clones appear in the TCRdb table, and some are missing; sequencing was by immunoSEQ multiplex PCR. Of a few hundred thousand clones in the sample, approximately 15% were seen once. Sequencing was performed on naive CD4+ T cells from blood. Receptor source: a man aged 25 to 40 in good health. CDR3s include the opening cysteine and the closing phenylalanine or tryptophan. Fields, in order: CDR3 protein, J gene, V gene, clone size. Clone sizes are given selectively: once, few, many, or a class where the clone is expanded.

CDR3 protein: CASSVPGGYTF
J gene: TRBJ1-2
V gene: TRBV9
clone size: -

CDR3 protein: CASSKLGTGSTETQYF
J gene: TRBJ2-5
V gene: TRBV5-6
clone size: few

CDR3 protein: CASSQERGTETQYF
J gene: TRBJ2-5
V gene: TRBV14
clone size: few

CDR3 protein: CASSTDGYNEQFF
J gene: TRBJ2-1
V gene: TRBV7-3
clone size: few

CDR3 protein: CASSSGTYNTDTQYF
J gene: TRBJ2-3
V gene: TRBV5-4
clone size: -

CDR3 protein: CASRHRDRGRTTEAFF
J gene: TRBJ1-1
V gene: TRBV6-4
clone size: few

CDR3 protein: CAISEGLLASYTF
J gene: TRBJ1-2
V gene: TRBV10-3
clone size: -

CDR3 protein: CASSLGLAGDNEQFF
J gene: TRBJ2-1
V gene: TRBV5-1
clone size: few

CDR3 protein: CAISEPTYNEQFF
J gene: TRBJ2-1
V gene: TRBV10-3
clone size: -

CDR3 protein: CSAAQTNEQFF
J gene: TRBJ2-1
V gene: TRBV20-1
clone size: few

CDR3 protein: CASTQGQGNSPLHF
J gene: TRBJ1-6
V gene: TRBV6-1
clone size: few

CDR3 protein: CASSFTGAGETQYF
J gene: TRBJ2-5
V gene: TRBV7-6
clone size: -

CDR3 protein: CASSVTGTNNSPLHF
J gene: TRBJ1-6
V gene: TRBV25-1
clone size: few

CDR3 protein: CASSEEGVQPQHF
J gene: TRBJ1-5
V gene: TRBV2
clone size: few

CDR3 protein: CASSQVPAAQYF
J gene: TRBJ2-5
V gene: TRBV14
clone size: many

CDR3 protein: CASSLTSRVTDTQYF
J gene: TRBJ2-3
V gene: TRBV11-2
clone size: -

CDR3 protein: CASSLWAEAFF
J gene: TRBJ1-1
V gene: TRBV11-2
clone size: few

CDR3 protein: CASSQDVMGGNIQYF
J gene: TRBJ2-4
V gene: TRBV4-3
clone size: many

CDR3 protein: CASSLSTYNEQFF
J gene: TRBJ2-1
V gene: TRBV5-1
clone size: few

CDR3 protein: CAITRDKTHTDTQYF
J gene: TRBJ2-3
V gene: TRBV10-3
clone size: few

CDR3 protein: CASSLLGGLAGLNEQFF
J gene: TRBJ2-1
V gene: TRBV27
clone size: -

CDR3 protein: CASSTSPNTGELFF
J gene: TRBJ2-2
V gene: TRBV19
clone size: few

CDR3 protein: CASSPRGTDTQYF
J gene: TRBJ2-3
V gene: TRBV11-2
clone size: few

CDR3 protein: CASSLGIQSETQYF
J gene: TRBJ2-5
V gene: TRBV7-9
clone size: many

CDR3 protein: CASSLVLTSNYGYTF
J gene: TRBJ1-2
V gene: TRBV7-2
clone size: -

CDR3 protein: CATGFRGGTGELFF
J gene: TRBJ2-2
V gene: TRBV15
clone size: few

CDR3 protein: CASSPDGMYYGYTF
J gene: TRBJ1-2
V gene: TRBV7-9
clone size: -

CDR3 protein: CSWKETGTISELFF
J gene: TRBJ1-4
V gene: TRBV30
clone size: few

CDR3 protein: CSVAGTGSRETQYF
J gene: TRBJ2-5
V gene: TRBV29-1
clone size: -

CDR3 protein: CASSLRTGADTQYF
J gene: TRBJ2-3
V gene: TRBV5-1
clone size: -

CDR3 protein: CASTGASLHEQFF
J gene: TRBJ2-1
V gene: TRBV2
clone size: few

CDR3 protein: CSVGRSSGRGTEAFF
J gene: TRBJ1-1
V gene: TRBV29-1
clone size: -

CDR3 protein: CSVTKDAGGVDTQYF
J gene: TRBJ2-3
V gene: TRBV29-1
clone size: few

CDR3 protein: CASSFGRGWDTEAFF
J gene: TRBJ1-1
V gene: TRBV7-9
clone size: few

CDR3 protein: CAWSLARQPQHF
J gene: TRBJ1-5
V gene: TRBV30
clone size: -

CDR3 protein: CASSSGGDETQYF
J gene: TRBJ2-5
V gene: TRBV7-3
clone size: -

CDR3 protein: CASSMEETQYF
J gene: TRBJ2-5
V gene: TRBV19
clone size: few

CDR3 protein: CAAGQVMASYEQYF
J gene: TRBJ2-7
V gene: TRBV10-3
clone size: few

CDR3 protein: CASSQLQGTQYF
J gene: TRBJ2-3
V gene: TRBV6-5
clone size: -

CDR3 protein: CASGWADTQYF
J gene: TRBJ2-3
V gene: TRBV25-1
clone size: few

CDR3 protein: CASSRVGFAASTDTQYF
J gene: TRBJ2-3
V gene: TRBV7-2
clone size: -

CDR3 protein: CASSPWAAGENSPLHF
J gene: TRBJ1-6
V gene: TRBV27
clone size: -

CDR3 protein: CASSQDTVSGGYTF
J gene: TRBJ1-2
V gene: TRBV4-3
clone size: -

CDR3 protein: CASSVVAGEGINIQYF
J gene: TRBJ2-4
V gene: TRBV9
clone size: -

CDR3 protein: CASSLAGNQPQHF
J gene: TRBJ1-5
V gene: TRBV5-4
clone size: -

CDR3 protein: CASSEVGTGVNTEAFF
J gene: TRBJ1-1
V gene: TRBV2
clone size: -

CDR3 protein: CASSTQRGGQETQYF
J gene: TRBJ2-5
V gene: TRBV7-2
clone size: -

CDR3 protein: CSSRDGDYGYTF
J gene: TRBJ1-2
V gene: TRBV29-1
clone size: -

CDR3 protein: CASSQDSRDTGELFF
J gene: TRBJ2-2
V gene: TRBV4-3
clone size: -

CDR3 protein: CASSFGEASTDTQYF
J gene: TRBJ2-3
V gene: TRBV7-9
clone size: -

CDR3 protein: CASSYGTGTERSIYF
J gene: TRBJ1-3
V gene: TRBV6-5
clone size: -

CDR3 protein: CASSPFSGETQYF
J gene: TRBJ2-5
V gene: TRBV5-1
clone size: few

CDR3 protein: CASSPGSGGNEQFF
J gene: TRBJ2-1
V gene: TRBV18
clone size: -

CDR3 protein: CASRGTGNPYEQYF
J gene: TRBJ2-7
V gene: TRBV19
clone size: few